A single sample gave rise to the 20 T cell receptor beta chains below, sequenced in a study of OX40 agonist ivuxolimab in advanced cancers. Method: immunoSEQ multiplex PCR; TCRdb's copy keeps in-frame clones and lacks some. The sample carries roughly 25,000 clones, about 86% recorded once. Here the sequenced sample was CD4+ or CD8+ T cells sorted from blood, taken in a trial of the OX40 agonist ivuxolimab. Receptors originate from an adult with an advanced solid tumor such as melanoma, head and neck, liver or kidney cancer.

This chain joins TRBV11-3 and TRBJ2-3, with 7 bases lining up with TRBD2. The CDR3 extends over 16 amino acids. After removal of 4 bases from V and 1 base from J, the junction contained 8 bases not matched to a gene. Germline loops: CDR1 SGHNT, CDR2 YENEEA. CDR3 in amino acids: CASSSTRLAGTDTQYF. DNA of the CDR3: TGTGCCAGCAGCTCAACGAGGCTAGCGGGCACAGATACGCAGTATTTT.

This clone was counted between two and nine times. The rearrangement uses TRBV4-2 and TRBJ2-3; 12 nucleotides align to TRBD2. With 4 bases clipped from V and 5 bases from J, the junction kept 13 bases outside the gene matches. The germline V gene encodes CDR1 LGHNA and CDR2 YNFKEQ. This CDR3 has 18 amino acids. The CDR3 loop is CASSPSPLAGGWGDTQYF. The CDR3 region has the DNA TGTGCCAGCAGCCCGTCCCCTCTAGCGGGAGGGTGGGGAGATACGCAGTATTTT.

V usage is TRBV11-2 and J usage is TRBJ1-2; no clear D. The germline gives CDR1 SGHAT, CDR2 FQNNGV. This CDR3 has 13 amino acids. Trimming removed 2 bases from V and 8 bases from J, with 12 bases in between. The CDR3 nucleotides read TGTGCCAGCAGCTTAATTGAGGGTGAGGGCTACACCTTC. It yields the protein CASSLIEGEGYTF.

V and J are TRBV9 and TRBJ1-1, with TRBD1 matching over 7 bases. Germline CDR1 and CDR2: SGDLS and YYNGEE. Trimming cost V 2 bases and J 4 bases; bases outside gene matches: 11. The CDR3 is made up of 16 amino acids. CDR3 DNA sequence: TGTGCCAGCAGCGTCCACAGGGGTGATGGTTCCACTGAAGCTTTCTTT. Residues: CASSVHRGDGSTEAFF.

This clone was counted a few times. The V call is TRBV7-6, the J call TRBJ2-1, with D possibly being TRBD1 or TRBD2 (5 bases each). The CDR3 runs 15 residues. Germline V gene data show CDR1 as SGHVS and CDR2 as FNYEAQ. Deletions cut 6 bases from V and 4 bases from J, with 16 bases between. The CDR3 loop reads CASSSDPGLYNEQFF. The CDR3 DNA reads TGTGCCAGCAGTTCCGACCCGGGGCTTTACAATGAGCAGTTCTTC. The full variable domain, in which reference TRBV7-6 and TRBJ2-1 provide the parts outside the CDR3, is GAGVSQSPRYKVTKRGQDVALRCDPISGHVSLYWYRQALGQGPEFLTYFNYEAQQDKSGLPNDRFSAERPEGSISTLTIQRTEQRDSAMYRCASSSDPGLYNEQFFGPGTRLTVL.

V usage is TRBV9 and J usage is TRBJ1-3; D gene uncertain. Trimming removed 4 bases from V and 2 bases from J, with 13 bases in between. The CDR3 sequence is 15 residues long. Germline CDR1 and CDR2: SGDLS and YYNGEE. CDR3 protein: CASSPYEGTGNTIYF. As DNA, the CDR3 is TGTGCCAGCAGCCCCTATGAAGGGACTGGAAACACCATATATTTT. Combining the CDR3 with reference TRBV9 and TRBJ1-3 gives the whole variable domain DSGVTQTPKHLITATGQRVTLRCSPRSGDLSVYWYQQSLDQGLQFLIQYYNGEERAKGNILERFSAQQFPDLHSELNLSSLELGDSALYFCASSPYEGTGNTIYFGEGSWLTVV.

This clone was detected only a few times. The rearrangement joins TRBV7-9 to TRBJ1-2; 10 positions match TRBD1. Germline CDR1 SEHNR, CDR2 FQNEAQ (reference sequence). V shed 5 bases, J shed 6 bases, and the junction held 3 bases outside the gene matches. The CDR3 runs 13 residues. This CDR3 is CASSKTGGNGYTF. In DNA, the CDR3 is TGTGCCAGCAGCAAGACAGGGGGCAATGGCTACACCTTC.

This clone has more than one count but fewer than ten. Mismatch with germline at one junction end may stem from a read error. In the same sample, other DNA sequences code for this CDR3. V usage is TRBV4-1 and J usage is TRBJ1-2, with D possibly TRBD1 on 6 matching bases. The CDR3 is 15 residues long. Germline V gene lookup returns CDR1 MGHRA and CDR2 YSYEKL. CDR3 DNA: TGTGCCAGCAGCCAACTTAGGGGGGTCGAGGATGGCTACACCTTC. It is translated as CASSQLRGVEDGYTF.

This sequence joins TRBV4-1 and TRBJ2-3; 7 nucleotides agree with TRBD1. The trim removed 0 bases at V and 0 bases at J, leaving 6 bases unmatched. CDR1 is MGHRA and CDR2 is YSYEKL in the germline V gene. The CDR3 loop spans 17 amino acids. The CDR3 nucleotides read TGCGCCAGCAGCCAAGATGACGGGACAGAGAGCACAGATACGCAGTATTTT. Protein: CASSQDDGTESTDTQYF.

The rearrangement joins TRBV30 to TRBJ2-7, with D maybe TRBD1 (6 bases). CDR3 size: 13 residues. Between the trimmed V and J ends, which lost 3 bases and 3 bases, there was a span of 12 bases. The germline CDR1 and CDR2 sequences are GTSNPN and SVGIG (reference sequence). CDR3 DNA: TGTGCCTGGAGCCCCCGGGACAACTACGAGCAGTACTTC. Protein sequence: CAWSPRDNYEQYF. Variable domain in full (rest from reference TRBV30 and TRBJ2-7): SQTIHQWPATLVQPVGSPLSLECTVEGTSNPNLYWYRQAAGRGLQLLFYSVGIGQISSEVPQNLSASRPQDRQFILSSKKLLLSDSGFYLCAWSPRDNYEQYFGPGTRLTVT.

This chain joins TRBV9 and TRBJ1-1; possibly TRBD1 for D (5 bases). This CDR3 contains 14 residues. Germline CDR1 reads SGDLS; CDR2 reads YYNGEE. V lost 0 bases, J lost 7 bases, and 13 bases lay in between. The CDR3 nucleotides are TGTGCCAGCAGCGTAGGCACAGTTGGGGGTGAAGCTTTCTTT. Residues: CASSVGTVGGEAFF.

The CDR3 coding sequence is TGTGCCAGCAGCCCCGCTGGAAGAGATACGCAGTATTTT. Translating gives CASSPAGRDTQYF. The V call is TRBV11-2, the J call TRBJ2-3; no clear D gene. Trimming took 5 bases from V and 5 from J, leaving 11 bases between them. The germline CDR1 and CDR2 sequences are SGHAT and FQNNGV. The CDR3 loop spans 13 amino acids.

This clone was seen a few times. The chain uses TRBV4-1 and TRBJ2-1; 7 bases agree with TRBD2. The length of the CDR3 is 18 residues. V dropped 2 bases and J dropped 8; count of bases not matched to a gene: 18. The V gene's germline CDR1 is MGHRA and CDR2 YSYEKL. The CDR3 loop is CASSQYQPGGSNRDEQFF. As DNA, the CDR3 is TGCGCCAGCAGCCAATATCAACCCGGCGGGAGTAATAGGGATGAGCAGTTCTTC.

This chain links TRBV14 with TRBJ2-5; no firm D call. The CDR3 sequence is 14 residues long. Germline V CDR1 and CDR2: SGHDN, FVKESK. The V and J ends lost 0 bases and 2 bases respectively, with 7 bases between them. CDR3 amino acids: CASSQEFRQETQYF. The CDR3 region has the DNA TGTGCCAGCAGCCAAGAGTTCAGGCAAGAGACCCAGTACTTC.

The chain carries TRBV7-9 and TRBJ2-3, with TRBD2 identical over 12 bases. CDR1 and CDR2 from the germline V gene are SEHNR and FQNEAQ (reference sequence). This CDR3 has 15 amino acids. V was pared by 5 bases and J by 4 bases, with 4 bases of the junction left unmatched. This chain's CDR3 is CASSPTSGGADTQYF. The CDR3 DNA reads TGTGCCAGCAGCCCGACTAGCGGGGGCGCAGATACGCAGTATTTT.

The rearrangement uses TRBV7-9 and TRBJ1-1, with TRBD1 as a possible D gene (5 bases). CDR3 length: 12 amino acids. Deletions cut 8 bases from V and 4 bases from J, with 11 bases between. Germline CDR1 and CDR2: SEHNR and FQNEAQ (reference sequence). CDR3 nucleotide sequence: TGTGCCAGCGGACATAGGGGCACTGAAGCTTTCTTT. Amino acid sequence: CASGHRGTEAFF.

The rearrangement links TRBV6-6 to TRBJ1-6, with D possibly TRBD1 on 5 matching bases. This CDR3 is built from 14 residues. V was cut by 4 bases and J by 8 bases, with 12 bases left in between. CDR1 MNHNY and CDR2 SVGAGI come from the germline V gene (reference sequence). The chain's CDR3 is CASSSGWGDSPLHF. In DNA, the CDR3 is TGTGCCAGCAGTTCGGGGTGGGGGGATTCACCCCTCCACTTT.

The V call is TRBV29-1, the J call TRBJ2-1; the D gene is possibly TRBD2 (5 bases). Germline V gene sequence: CDR1 SQVTM, CDR2 ANQGSEA. V was shortened by 0 bases and J by 5 bases, with 11 bases between the two germline ends. CDR3 length: 14 residues. The CDR3: CSVEDFRGHNEQFF. CDR3 nucleotides: TGCAGCGTTGAAGATTTCCGGGGTCACAATGAGCAGTTCTTC.

The rearrangement joins TRBV7-9 to TRBJ2-1; D uncertain. Germline assignment: CDR1 SEHNR and CDR2 FQNEAQ (reference sequence). V lost 5 bases and J lost 4, with 9 bases in between. CDR3 length equals 13 residues. In DNA, the CDR3 is TGTGCCAGCAGCGCCGTCCGGTACAATGAGCAGTTCTTC. Protein product: CASSAVRYNEQFF.

The V and J genes are TRBV7-3 and TRBJ2-7; 9 positions match TRBD1. Germline V gene sequence: CDR1 SGHTA, CDR2 FQGTGA. This CDR3 has 15 amino acids. V shed 2 bases, J shed 0 bases, and the junction held 2 bases outside the gene matches. Written as DNA, the CDR3 is TGTGCCAGCAGCTTAGGGACAGGGAGCTCCTACGAGCAGTACTTC. This sequence encodes CASSLGTGSSYEQYF.